Following are 5 T cell receptor beta chains from one sample sequenced in a study of blood T cells in healthy people across ages (dated by TCRdb to the mid-2010s). The library came from 5' RACE. The sequencer was an Illumina HiSeq 2500. A second roughly 7 to 11 cycle PCR used a sample-barcoded 5' primer and a J-beta primer mix. Using fastp trimming at Q25 and MiXCR clonotype assembly, TCRdb reanalyzed the public sequencing data and kept in-frame beta chains. Identical CDR3 proteins give one entry, which carries the most common genes and DNA. Present in this sample are 980,000 or so distinct CDR3 sequences, approximately 49% of which were seen just once. The top ten clonotypes cover 13% of the sample. Sequences were obtained from blood. Source of these receptors: a man between 25 and 39 years old in good health.

The table lists this clonotype with a few counts. The chain has TRBV10-3 and TRBJ1-2; TRBD1 matches 7 bases. CDR1 and CDR2 (germline): ENHRY, SYGVKD. The trim removed 6 bases at V and 2 bases at J, leaving 3 bases unmatched. The CDR3 loop spans 13 amino acids. The CDR3, as DNA: TGTGCCATCAGCGACAGGGAAAACTATGGCTACACCTTC. Translating it yields CAISDRENYGYTF.

The rearrangement uses TRBV28 and TRBJ1-2; D is undetermined. Trimming shortened V by 8 bases and J by 4 bases, and 11 bases separated the two germline ends. CDR3 size: 12 residues. Germline V gives CDR1 MDHEN, CDR2 SYDVKM. DNA for the CDR3: TGTGCCAGCCACTTATTGGGCTATGGCTACACCTTC. Residues: CASHLLGYGYTF.

This clonotype showed up just a few times. V and J are TRBV7-9 and TRBJ2-1; D possibly corresponds to TRBD1 (6 bases). Trimming removed 6 bases from V and 4 bases from J, with 10 bases in between. Per germline, CDR1 SEHNR and CDR2 FQNEAQ (reference sequence). The CDR3 contains 13 residues. CDR3 in amino acids: CASRTDRYNEQFF. CDR3 DNA: TGTGCCAGCAGGACGGACAGATACAATGAGCAGTTCTTC. The complete variable domain, with remaining parts taken from reference TRBV7-9 and TRBJ2-1, reads DTGVSQNPRHKITKRGQNVTFRCDPISEHNRLYWYRQTLGQGPEFLTYFQNEAQLEKSRLLSDRFSAERPKGSFSTLEIQRTEQGDSAMYLCASRTDRYNEQFFGPGTRLTVL.

This clonotype has more than one count but fewer than ten. The chain couples TRBV29-1 to TRBJ2-7, with a weak D call TRBD1 (5 bases). The germline V gene has CDR1 SQVTM and CDR2 ANQGSEA. This CDR3 has 12 amino acids. Trimming shortened V by 7 bases and J by 0 bases, and 10 bases separated the two germline ends. CDR3 sequence: CSALQGSYEQYF. CDR3 coding DNA: TGCAGCGCCCTCCAGGGCTCCTACGAGCAGTACTTC.

The chain has TRBV29-1 and TRBJ2-3; TRBD1 agrees at 9 bases. Germline assignment: CDR1 SQVTM and CDR2 ANQGSEA. The CDR3 contains 14 residues. The trim removed 7 bases at V and 5 bases at J, leaving 10 bases unmatched. CDR3 region: CSATTGGGGDTQYF. The CDR3 DNA is TGCAGCGCCACTACAGGGGGCGGTGGAGATACGCAGTATTTT.